The 13 T cell receptor beta chains given below trace back to one sample, sequenced in a study of T cell changes during pregnancy in multiple sclerosis. This table comes from immunoSEQ multiplex PCR, and its TCRdb copy is limited to in-frame clones, with some not included. The sample yields tens of thousands of clones, about 91% seen once. The starting material was CD8+ T cells from peripheral blood mononuclear cells, obtained before pregnancy. These receptors were obtained from a female donor with multiple sclerosis, enrolled in a pregnancy study.

The gene calls are TRBV7-9 and TRBJ1-2; unclear D gene. CDR3 length equals 15 residues. V was trimmed by 7 bases and J by 4 bases, leaving 19 bases between them. CDR1 is SEHNR, CDR2 FQNEAQ, per germline (reference sequence). The CDR3 DNA reads as TGTGCCAGCACGAAGAGAGGCGGCCAAATCTATGGCTACACCTTC. As protein: CASTKRGGQIYGYTF.

The V call is TRBV7-9, the J call TRBJ1-5; a weak D match, TRBD1 (6 bases). The CDR3 has 17 residues. Trimming took 4 bases from V and 3 from J, leaving 19 bases between them. Germline CDR1 reads SEHNR; CDR2 reads FQNEAQ (reference sequence). The CDR3 DNA reads as TGTGCCAGCAGCTCGGACAGTAATATGGTTTCCAATCAGCCCCAGCATTTT. Encoded protein: CASSSDSNMVSNQPQHF.

The table lists this clone with a count of one. The rearrangement links TRBV29-1 to TRBJ1-3; D is uncertain. The V gene lost 3 bases and the J gene lost 2 bases, with 8 bases spanning the gap. The CDR3 extends over 13 amino acids. The V gene's germline CDR1 is SQVTM and CDR2 ANQGSEA. The CDR3 loop is CSVDSGTGNTIYF. The CDR3 DNA reads TGCAGCGTTGATTCGGGAACTGGAAACACCATATATTTT.

CDR3 in amino acids: CASSTGQSPSYEQYF. The CDR3 DNA sequence: TGTGCCAGCAGCACGGGACAGTCTCCCTCCTACGAGCAGTACTTC. The chain employs TRBV13 and TRBJ2-7; TRBD1 matches at 7 bases. The germline gives CDR1 PRHDT, CDR2 FYEKMQ (reference sequence). The V segment lost 5 bases and the J segment 0 bases; nucleotides outside the gene matches: 7. The CDR3 extends over 15 amino acids.

The chain joins TRBV6-5 to TRBJ2-1; 10 positions match TRBD2. The CDR3 runs to 16 residues. The junction had 6 bases not matched to a gene; V was cut back by 0 bases and J by 7 bases. Germline V gene sequence: CDR1 MNHEY, CDR2 SVGAGI. The DNA for the CDR3 is TGTGCCAGCAGTTACTCTTCTAGCGGGGGTGAAAATGAGCAGTTCTTC. This sequence encodes CASSYSSSGGENEQFF.

The chain joins TRBV19 to TRBJ1-1; D not certain. V gave up 8 bases and J gave up 5 bases, with 12 bases separating them. This CDR3 is 12 amino acids long. Per germline, CDR1 LNHDA and CDR2 SQIVND (reference sequence). For the CDR3, the DNA is TGTGCCAGTGGGATCGGGGTTACTGAAGCTTTCTTT. Amino acids: CASGIGVTEAFF.

The J gene is TRBJ1-1, the V gene TRBV7-9; 7 positions agree with TRBD1. J gave up 6 bases and V 1 base, and 5 bases lay outside the gene matches. Germline CDR1 is SEHNR and CDR2 is FQNEAQ (reference sequence). The CDR3 has 14 residues. The CDR3: CASSLGDREPEAFF. The CDR3 DNA reads as TGTGCCAGCAGCTTAGGAGACAGGGAGCCTGAAGCTTTCTTT.

V and J are TRBV9 and TRBJ2-1; the match to TRBD2 covers 12 bases. CDR3 length: 16 residues. V was pared by 2 bases and J by 6 bases, with 6 bases of the junction left unmatched. The germline gives CDR1 SGDLS, CDR2 YYNGEE. This chain's CDR3 is CASSVEVTSGGNEQFF. Written as DNA, the CDR3 is TGTGCCAGCAGCGTTGAAGTGACTAGCGGGGGCAATGAGCAGTTCTTC.

The sample holds one count of this clone. The chain uses TRBV6-5 and TRBJ1-4; D remains ambiguous. The CDR3 totals 13 residues. With 11 bases removed from V and 8 bases from J, the gap between germline ends came to 18 bases. CDR1 and CDR2 from the germline V gene are MNHEY and SVGAGI. The CDR3 here is CASTAGFAEKLFF. CDR3 coding DNA: TGTGCCTCAACGGCGGGCTTTGCGGAAAAACTGTTTTTT.

The V call is TRBV7-8, the J call TRBJ2-1, with 7 nucleotides matching TRBD1. Trimming took 5 bases from V and 7 from J; bases not matched to a gene: 14. CDR1 and CDR2 from the germline V gene are SGHVS and FQNEAQ. The CDR3 is 16 amino acids. The CDR3 here is CASSPPETGTRNEQFF. DNA for the CDR3: TGTGCCAGCAGCCCGCCCGAGACAGGGACGAGGAATGAGCAGTTCTTC.

V gene TRBV5-6 combines with J gene TRBJ2-1; tentative D call: TRBD2 (5 bases). V lost 4 bases to trimming and J lost 9 bases, with 11 bases between them. This CDR3 spans 12 amino acids. Germline CDR1 is SGHDT and CDR2 is YYEEEE. CDR3 nucleotides: TGTGCCAGCAGCCAGACGGGAAGTGAGCAGTTCTTC. It codes for CASSQTGSEQFF.

The sample holds a few counts of this clone. The CDR3 spells CASSGGTGKNEQYF. CDR3 bases: TGCGCCAGCAGTGGGGGGACAGGGAAGAACGAGCAGTACTTC. The chain is built from TRBV10-1 and TRBJ2-7; 9 positions match TRBD1. The V gene end was trimmed by 4 bases and the J gene end by 5 bases; junction bases not matched to a gene: 6. The CDR3 loop spans 14 amino acids. Germline CDR1 and CDR2: WNHNN and SYGVQD (reference sequence).

The chain joins TRBV7-6 to TRBJ2-2; a possible D gene is TRBD1 (6 bases). The V and J ends lost 2 bases and 2 bases respectively, with 12 bases between them. The germline gives CDR1 SGHVS, CDR2 FNYEAQ. This CDR3 is built from 16 residues. CDR3 sequence: CASSLPGQLNTGELFF. CDR3 in DNA: TGTGCCAGCAGCTTACCCGGACAGCTAAACACCGGGGAGCTGTTTTTT.